A selection of T cell receptor beta chains follows, all from one sample in a study of beta chain features in type 1 diabetes. Some clones are missing from TCRdb's copy, which holds only in-frame ones; the method was immunoSEQ multiplex PCR. The sample records about half a million clones, around 28% being singletons. The specimen was naive CD4+ T cells from blood. These receptors were taken from a man aged 18 to 30 in good health. CDR3s include the opening cysteine and the closing phenylalanine or tryptophan. A D gene is named only where the DNA matches it firmly. The size entry is marked missing in some rows and otherwise reads once, few, many or a size class.

.	.	TRBJ2-2	TRBV7-3	CASSNQLGAGELFF	TGTGCCAGCAGCAACCAGCTTGGCGCCGGGGAGCTGTTTTTT
few	TRBD2	TRBJ2-1	TRBV7-2	CASSVGLATSSYNEQFF	TGTGCCAGCAGCGTAGGACTAGCCACAAGCTCCTACAATGAGCAGTTCTTC
.	.	TRBJ2-1	TRBV6-5	CASSARAYSYNEQFF	TGTGCCAGCAGTGCCCGGGCTTACTCCTACAATGAGCAGTTCTTC
.	.	TRBJ2-7	TRBV19	CASSMGGYEQYF	TGTGCCAGTAGTATGGGTGGCTACGAGCAGTACTTC
once	.	TRBJ2-7	TRBV27	CASRTALRSSYEQYF	TGTGCCAGCCGGACGGCCTTGAGATCCTCCTACGAGCAGTACTTC
few	TRBD2	TRBJ2-1	TRBV30	CAWSLGLAGGVDEQFF	TGTGCCTGGAGTCTAGGACTAGCGGGAGGGGTGGATGAGCAGTTCTTC
.	.	TRBJ1-4	TRBV9	CASTRGASEKLFF	TGTGCCAGCACGCGGGGGGCGAGTGAAAAACTGTTTTTT
few	.	TRBJ1-1	TRBV30	CAWSRAGGTEAFF	TGTGCCTGGAGTAGGGCGGGCGGCACTGAAGCTTTCTTT
.	.	TRBJ1-4	TRBV7-2	CASSLTGTRNEKLFF	TGTGCCAGCAGCTTGACCGGGACCAGGAATGAAAAACTGTTTTTT
.	TRBD1	TRBJ1-1	TRBV5-1	CASSLTGAGGTEAFF	TGCGCCAGCAGCTTAACAGGGGCGGGAGGCACTGAAGCTTTCTTT
.	TRBD2	TRBJ2-7	TRBV10-3	CAISDTGTRGTYEQYF	TGTGCCATCAGTGATACCGGGACTAGGGGGACCTACGAGCAGTACTTC
few	.	TRBJ2-7	TRBV7-3	CASSPQTSSYEQYF	TGTGCCAGCAGCCCACAGACAAGTTCCTACGAGCAGTACTTC
few	TRBD1	TRBJ2-2	TRBV23-1	CASSQRLSGTGATGELFF	TGCGCCAGCAGTCAACGCCTTTCCGGGACAGGGGCCACCGGGGAGCTGTTTTTT
.	.	TRBJ2-2	TRBV11-2	CASSFTSPGELFF	TGTGCCAGCAGCTTTACTAGCCCCGGGGAGCTGTTTTTT
.	TRBD1	TRBJ1-2	TRBV28	CASSLFGTGGYTF	TGTGCCAGCAGCCTATTCGGGACAGGTGGCTACACCTTC
few	.	TRBJ2-7	TRBV7-2	CASSSDGTDRYEQYF	TGTGCCAGCAGCTCCGATGGGACCGACCGTTACGAGCAGTACTTC
.	.	TRBJ2-7	TRBV4-2	CASSQDRAYEQYF	TGTGCCAGCAGCCAAGATCGGGCCTACGAGCAGTACTTC
.	.	TRBJ2-6	TRBV7-6	CASSLRRTGANVLTF	TGTGCCAGCAGCCTACGACGCACTGGGGCCAACGTCCTGACTTTC
few	.	TRBJ2-3	TRBV7-2	CASSFQAVMGTDTQYF	TGTGCCAGCAGCTTTCAGGCCGTCATGGGCACAGATACGCAGTATTTT
.	.	TRBJ2-1	TRBV18	CASSQKSRGVRYNEQFF	TGTGCCAGCTCCCAGAAATCGAGGGGGGTGAGGTACAATGAGCAGTTCTTC
.	.	TRBJ2-6	TRBV5-1	CASSSTGSGANVLTF	TGCGCCAGCAGCTCAACAGGTTCTGGGGCCAACGTCCTGACTTTC
.	.	TRBJ2-1	TRBV30	CAWSVQALSNEQFF	TGTGCCTGGAGTGTACAGGCCCTATCAAATGAGCAGTTCTTC
few	TRBD2	TRBJ2-5	TRBV29-1	CSVRIPFSGGQETQYF	TGCAGCGTTCGAATCCCCTTTAGCGGGGGACAAGAGACCCAGTACTTC
.	.	TRBJ2-7	TRBV30	CAWSHRTYEQYF	TGTGCCTGGAGTCACAGAACCTACGAGCAGTACTTC